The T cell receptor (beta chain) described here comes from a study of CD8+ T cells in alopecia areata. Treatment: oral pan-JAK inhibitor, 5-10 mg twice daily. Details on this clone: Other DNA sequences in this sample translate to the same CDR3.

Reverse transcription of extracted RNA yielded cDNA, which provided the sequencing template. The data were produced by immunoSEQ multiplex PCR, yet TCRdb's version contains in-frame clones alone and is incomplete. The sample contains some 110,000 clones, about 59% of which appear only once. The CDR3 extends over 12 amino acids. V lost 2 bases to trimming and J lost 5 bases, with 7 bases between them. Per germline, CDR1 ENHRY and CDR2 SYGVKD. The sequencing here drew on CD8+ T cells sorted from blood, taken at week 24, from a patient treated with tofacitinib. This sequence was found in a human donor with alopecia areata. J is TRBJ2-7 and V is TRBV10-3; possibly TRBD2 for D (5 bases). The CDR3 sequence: CAISEIGDEQYF. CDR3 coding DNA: TGTGCCATCAGTGAGATCGGGGACGAGCAGTACTTC.